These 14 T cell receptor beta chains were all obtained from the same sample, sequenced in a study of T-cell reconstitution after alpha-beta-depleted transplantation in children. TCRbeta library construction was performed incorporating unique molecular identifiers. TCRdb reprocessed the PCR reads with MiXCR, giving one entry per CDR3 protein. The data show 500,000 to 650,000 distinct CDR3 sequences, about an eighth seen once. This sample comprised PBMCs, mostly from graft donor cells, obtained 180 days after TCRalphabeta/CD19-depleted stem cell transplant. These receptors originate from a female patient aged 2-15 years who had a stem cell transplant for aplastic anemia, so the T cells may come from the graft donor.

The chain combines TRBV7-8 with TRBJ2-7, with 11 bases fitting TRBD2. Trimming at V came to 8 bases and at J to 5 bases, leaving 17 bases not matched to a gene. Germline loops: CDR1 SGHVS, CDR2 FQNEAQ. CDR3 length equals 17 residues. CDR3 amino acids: CASGVSGRASKANEQYF. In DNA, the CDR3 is TGTGCCAGCGGGGTTAGCGGGAGGGCCTCCAAAGCCAACGAGCAGTACTTC.

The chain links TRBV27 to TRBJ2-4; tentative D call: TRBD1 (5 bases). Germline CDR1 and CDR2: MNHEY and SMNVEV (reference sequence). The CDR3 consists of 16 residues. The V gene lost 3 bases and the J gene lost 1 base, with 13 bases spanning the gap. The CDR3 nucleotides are TGTGCCAGCAGTTTTGACAGATTAGCTGCCAAAAACATTCAGTACTTC. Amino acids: CASSFDRLAAKNIQYF.

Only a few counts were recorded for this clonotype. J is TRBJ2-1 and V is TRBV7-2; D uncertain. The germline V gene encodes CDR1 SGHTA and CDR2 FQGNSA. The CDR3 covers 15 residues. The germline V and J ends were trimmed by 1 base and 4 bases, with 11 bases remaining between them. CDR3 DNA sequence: TGTGCCAGCAGCTTAGTGCAGGCTTCTTACAATGAGCAGTTCTTC. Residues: CASSLVQASYNEQFF.

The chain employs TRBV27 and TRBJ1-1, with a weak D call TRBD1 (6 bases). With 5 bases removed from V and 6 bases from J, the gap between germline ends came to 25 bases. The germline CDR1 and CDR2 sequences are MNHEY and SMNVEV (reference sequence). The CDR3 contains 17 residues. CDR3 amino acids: CASSPLGGAPIRSEAFF. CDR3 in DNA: TGTGCCAGCAGTCCCCTGGGGGGCGCGCCTATACGATCTGAAGCTTTCTTT.

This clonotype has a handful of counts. CDR3 region: CASIALGGFNYGYTF. The CDR3 region has the DNA TGTGCCAGCATCGCTCTGGGGGGATTTAACTATGGCTACACCTTC. This chain connects TRBV7-9 to TRBJ1-2; maybe TRBD1 (5 bases). CDR3 size: 15 residues. The germline V and J ends were trimmed by 7 bases and 1 base, with 16 bases remaining between them. Germline V gene data show CDR1 as SEHNR and CDR2 as FQNEAQ (reference sequence).

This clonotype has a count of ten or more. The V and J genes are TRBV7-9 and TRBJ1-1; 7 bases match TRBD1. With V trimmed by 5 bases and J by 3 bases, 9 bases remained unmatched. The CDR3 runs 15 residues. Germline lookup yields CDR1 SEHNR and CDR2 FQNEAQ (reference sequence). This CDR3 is CASSLTTGAHTEAFF. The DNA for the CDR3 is TGTGCCAGCAGCCTAACAACAGGGGCGCACACTGAAGCTTTCTTT.

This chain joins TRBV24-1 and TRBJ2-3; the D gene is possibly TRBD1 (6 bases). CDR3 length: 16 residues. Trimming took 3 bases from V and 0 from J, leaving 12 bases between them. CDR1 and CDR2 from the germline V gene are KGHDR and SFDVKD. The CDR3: CATSDPHRASTDTQYF. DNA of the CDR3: TGTGCCACCAGTGATCCCCACAGGGCTAGCACAGATACGCAGTATTTT.

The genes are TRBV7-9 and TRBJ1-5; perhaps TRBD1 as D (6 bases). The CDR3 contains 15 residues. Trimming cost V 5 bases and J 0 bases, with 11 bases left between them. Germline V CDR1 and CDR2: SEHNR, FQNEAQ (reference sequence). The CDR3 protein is CASSRDTDSNQPQHF. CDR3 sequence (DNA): TGTGCCAGCAGCCGGGACACGGATAGCAATCAGCCCCAGCATTTT.

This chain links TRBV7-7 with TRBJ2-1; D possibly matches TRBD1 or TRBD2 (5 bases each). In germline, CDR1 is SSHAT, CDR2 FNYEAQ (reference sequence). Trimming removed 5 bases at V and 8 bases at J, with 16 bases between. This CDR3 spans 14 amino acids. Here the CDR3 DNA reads TGTGCCAGCAGCAGCCAGGGACCTCTCGATGAGCAGTTCTTC. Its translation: CASSSQGPLDEQFF.

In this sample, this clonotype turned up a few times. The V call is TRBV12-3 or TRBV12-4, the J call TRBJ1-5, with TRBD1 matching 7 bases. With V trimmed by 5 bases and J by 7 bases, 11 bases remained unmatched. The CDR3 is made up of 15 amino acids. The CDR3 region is CASSPRQGPFQPQHF. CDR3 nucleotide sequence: TGTGCCAGCAGTCCCCGACAGGGACCTTTCCAGCCCCAGCATTTT.

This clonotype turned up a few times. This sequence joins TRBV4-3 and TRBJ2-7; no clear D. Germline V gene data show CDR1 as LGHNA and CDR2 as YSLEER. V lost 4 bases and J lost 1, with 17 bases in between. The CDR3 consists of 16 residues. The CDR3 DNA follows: TGCGCCAGCAGCCTATCCCTGGGCCTGGGGTCCTACGAGCAGTACTTC. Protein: CASSLSLGLGSYEQYF.

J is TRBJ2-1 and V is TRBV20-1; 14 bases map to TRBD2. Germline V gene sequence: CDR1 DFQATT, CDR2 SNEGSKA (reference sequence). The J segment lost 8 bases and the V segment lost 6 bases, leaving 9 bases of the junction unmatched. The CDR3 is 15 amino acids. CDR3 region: CSATGTSGSRDEQFF. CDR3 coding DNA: TGCAGTGCCACCGGGACTAGCGGGAGTCGCGATGAGCAGTTCTTC.

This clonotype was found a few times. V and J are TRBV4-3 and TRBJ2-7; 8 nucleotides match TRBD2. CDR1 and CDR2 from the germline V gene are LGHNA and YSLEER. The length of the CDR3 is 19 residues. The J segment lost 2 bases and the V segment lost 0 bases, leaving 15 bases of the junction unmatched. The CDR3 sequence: CASSQDNRLSTSVPYEQYF. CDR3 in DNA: TGCGCCAGCAGCCAAGATAACAGGCTTTCGACTAGCGTGCCCTACGAGCAGTACTTC.

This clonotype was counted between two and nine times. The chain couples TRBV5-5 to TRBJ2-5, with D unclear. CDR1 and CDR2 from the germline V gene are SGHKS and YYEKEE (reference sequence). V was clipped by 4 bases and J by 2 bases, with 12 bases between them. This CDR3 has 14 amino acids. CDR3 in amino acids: CASSQTSSQETQYF. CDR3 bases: TGTGCCAGCAGCCAGACAAGTTCTCAAGAGACCCAGTACTTC.